This TCR beta chain was sequenced during a study of cytomegalovirus exposure and HLA in healthy donors. The CDR3 consists of 18 residues. After removal of 1 base from V and 0 bases from J, the junction contained 9 bases not matched to a gene. Germline V gene data show CDR1 as LGHNA and CDR2 as YNFKEQ. The PCR was carried out with 60 Vbeta primers and 13 Jbeta primers. Clones were read by immunoSEQ multiplex PCR, and TCRdb kept only the in-frame ones, dropping some. The sample holds around 64,000 clones, 85% seen once. The chain uses TRBV4-2 and TRBJ2-1; TRBD2 matches 7 bases. Material: PBMCs. The TCR was taken from a female donor in good health and CMV-seronegative. The CDR3 bases are TGTGCCAGCAGCCAAGCATGGGGGGAGGGCCACTCCTACAATGAGCAGTTCTTC. This encodes CASSQAWGEGHSYNEQFF.